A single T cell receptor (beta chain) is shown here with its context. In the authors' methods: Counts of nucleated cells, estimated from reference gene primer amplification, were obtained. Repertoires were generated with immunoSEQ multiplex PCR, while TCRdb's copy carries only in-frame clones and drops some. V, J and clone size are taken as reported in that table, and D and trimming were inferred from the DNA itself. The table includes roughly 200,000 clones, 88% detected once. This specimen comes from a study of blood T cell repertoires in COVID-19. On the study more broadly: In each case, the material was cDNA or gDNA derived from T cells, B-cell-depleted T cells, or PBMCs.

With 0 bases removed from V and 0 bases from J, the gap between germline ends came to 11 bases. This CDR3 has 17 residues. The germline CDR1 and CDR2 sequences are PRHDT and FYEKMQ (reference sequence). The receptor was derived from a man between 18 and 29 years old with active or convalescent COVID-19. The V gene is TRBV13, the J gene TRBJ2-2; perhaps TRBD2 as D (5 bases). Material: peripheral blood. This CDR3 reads CASSLGGNSANTGELFF. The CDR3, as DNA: TGTGCCAGCAGCTTAGGCGGCAATAGCGCGAACACCGGGGAGCTGTTTTTT.